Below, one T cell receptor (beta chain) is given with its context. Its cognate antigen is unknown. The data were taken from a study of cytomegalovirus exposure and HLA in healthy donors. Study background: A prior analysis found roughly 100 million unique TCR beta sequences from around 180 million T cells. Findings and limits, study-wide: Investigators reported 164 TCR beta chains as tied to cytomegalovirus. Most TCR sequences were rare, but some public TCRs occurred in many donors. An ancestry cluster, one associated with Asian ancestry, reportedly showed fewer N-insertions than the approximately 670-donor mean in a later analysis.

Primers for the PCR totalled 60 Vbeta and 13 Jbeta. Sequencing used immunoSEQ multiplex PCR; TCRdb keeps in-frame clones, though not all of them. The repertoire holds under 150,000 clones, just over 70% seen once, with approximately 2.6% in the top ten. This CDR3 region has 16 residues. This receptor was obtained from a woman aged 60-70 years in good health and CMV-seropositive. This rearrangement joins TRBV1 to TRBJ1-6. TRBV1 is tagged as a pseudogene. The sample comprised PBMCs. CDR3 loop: CTSSQRVHLYNSPLHF. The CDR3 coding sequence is TGCACCAGCAGCCAGAGGGTACATCTCTATAATTCACCCCTCCACTTT.